A selection of T cell receptor beta chains follows, all from one sample in a study of shared clonotypes between healthy human individuals. The table came from immunoSEQ multiplex PCR; TCRdb's copy has only in-frame clones and leaves some out. The table has 1.6 million or so clones, around 98.5% seen once. The specimen was naive CD4+ T cells sorted from blood. Every receptor here comes from a man aged 25 to 45 in good health. The CDR3 runs from the conserved cysteine through the conserved F or W. A D gene is named only where the DNA matches it firmly. Not all rows give a size; the values are once, few, many and, for expanded clones, a class.

cdr3_aa	cdr3_nt	clone_size	v_call	j_call	d_call
CASSPKGASNQPQHF	TGTGCCAGCTCACCAAAAGGGGCTAGCAATCAGCCCCAGCATTTT	.	TRBV18	TRBJ1-5	.
CASSKGDREGNYEQYF	TGTGCCAGCAGCAAAGGTGACAGGGAAGGAAACTACGAGCAGTACTTC	once	TRBV21-1	TRBJ2-7	.
CASSPRRASISGANVLTF	TGTGCCAGCAGCCCCCGCAGGGCCTCCATCTCTGGGGCCAACGTCCTGACTTTC	.	TRBV9	TRBJ2-6	.
CASSYSFGKGGYTF	TGTGCCAGCAGTTACTCGTTTGGGAAAGGGGGCTACACCTTC	once	TRBV6-5	TRBJ1-2	.
CASSSTNQPQHF	TGTGCCAGCAGCTCTACCAATCAGCCCCAGCATTTT	.	TRBV7-9	TRBJ1-5	.
CASSTGVTRDTEAFF	TGTGCCAGCAGTACCGGTGTGACACGCGACACTGAAGCTTTCTTT	.	TRBV6-5	TRBJ1-1	.
CASSSQGFGYTF	TGTGCCAGTAGTTCACAGGGCTTTGGCTACACCTTC	once	TRBV19	TRBJ1-2	.
CASSPQGQIFNTGELFF	TGTGCCAGCTCACCACAGGGACAGATCTTTAACACCGGGGAGCTGTTTTTT	.	TRBV18	TRBJ2-2	TRBD1
CASSAREGEAFF	TGTGCCAGCAGCGCGAGAGAGGGAGAAGCTTTCTTT	.	TRBV7-9	TRBJ1-1	.
CSVEVGLAGDTQYF	TGCAGCGTTGAAGTAGGACTAGCGGGAGATACGCAGTATTTT	.	TRBV29-1	TRBJ2-3	TRBD2
CASSKEAETTEAFF	TGCGCCAGCAGCAAGGAGGCAGAGACCACTGAAGCTTTCTTT	.	TRBV5-1	TRBJ1-1	.
CAWSRGEENEQYF	TGTGCCTGGAGTAGAGGGGAGGAAAACGAGCAGTACTTC	.	TRBV30	TRBJ2-7	.
CASSVAIGKGSSYNEQFF	TGTGCCAGCAGCGTAGCTATTGGGAAGGGAAGCTCCTACAATGAGCAGTTCTTC	.	TRBV9	TRBJ2-1	.
CASSLPGTGTDTQYF	TGCGCCAGCAGCCTACCAGGGACAGGCACAGATACGCAGTATTTT	.	TRBV5-1	TRBJ2-3	TRBD1
CASRGQGWTEKLFF	TGTGCCAGCAGAGGACAGGGTTGGACTGAAAAACTGTTTTTT	.	TRBV6-5	TRBJ1-4	TRBD1
CASSYGVQGGSQETQYF	TGCGCCAGCAGCTATGGGGTTCAGGGGGGGTCCCAAGAGACCCAGTACTTC	.	TRBV5-1	TRBJ2-5	.
CASSSVRGRFGYTF	TGTGCCAGCAGTTCGGTGAGGGGGCGCTTCGGCTACACCTTC	.	TRBV28	TRBJ1-2	TRBD1